A selection of T cell receptor beta chains follows, all from one sample in a study of T cells in localized non-small cell lung cancer. TCRdb's copy holds only in-frame clones and misses some; the assay was immunoSEQ multiplex PCR. The sample lists 75,000 to 80,000 clones; around 82% were seen once. The sequences come from peripheral blood, collected before any cancer treatment. These receptors came from a female donor older than 55 with stage I lung adenocarcinoma. Each CDR3 is given with its conserved first and last residue. The order of the fields is CDR3 protein, CDR3 DNA, V gene, clone size, J gene, D gene. A D gene is named only where the DNA matches it firmly. Clone size, where shown, is once, few, many, or a class for clones that have expanded.

CDR3: CASSLRVSGASTDTQYF
DNA: TGCGCCAGCAGCTTGAGGGTTAGCGGGGCCAGCACAGATACGCAGTATTTT
V: TRBV5-1
size: .
J: TRBJ2-3
D: TRBD2

CDR3: CASSLTGQGWGPNYYEQYF
DNA: TGTGCCAGCAGCTTGACTGGACAGGGATGGGGCCCCAATTATTACGAGCAGTACTTC
V: TRBV5-6
size: .
J: TRBJ2-7
D: TRBD1

CDR3: CASSVGQVERQETQYF
DNA: TGTGCCAGCAGTGTAGGACAGGTCGAACGCCAAGAGACCCAGTACTTC
V: TRBV6-1
size: .
J: TRBJ2-5
D: TRBD1

CDR3: CASSQGQAPGSSYNSPLHF
DNA: TGTGCCAGCAGCCAAGGACAGGCCCCTGGTAGCTCCTATAATTCACCCCTCCACTTT
V: TRBV13
size: few
J: TRBJ1-6
D: TRBD1

CDR3: CASSLQGVSTDTQYF
DNA: TGTGCCAGCAGCTTACAGGGGGTTAGCACAGATACGCAGTATTTT
V: TRBV11-3
size: .
J: TRBJ2-3
D: TRBD1

CDR3: CASSLAQVGSYEQYF
DNA: TGCGCCAGCAGCTTGGCACAGGTAGGCTCCTACGAGCAGTACTTC
V: TRBV5-1
size: .
J: TRBJ2-7
D: .

CDR3: CASSPRTSGGVSGDEQFF
DNA: TGTGCCAGCAGCCCTAGGACTAGCGGGGGGGTGTCTGGCGATGAGCAGTTCTTC
V: TRBV11-1
size: .
J: TRBJ2-1
D: TRBD2

CDR3: CASSQEDGTYQETQYF
DNA: TGCGCCAGCAGCCAAGAAGACGGGACGTACCAAGAGACCCAGTACTTC
V: TRBV4-1
size: .
J: TRBJ2-5
D: .

CDR3: CAISEIGTGLSPLHF
DNA: TGTGCCATCAGTGAAATCGGGACAGGGCTTTCACCCCTCCACTTT
V: TRBV10-3
size: once
J: TRBJ1-6
D: TRBD1

CDR3: CASSLTFATNEKLFF
DNA: TGTGCCAGCAGCTTAACCTTTGCAACTAATGAAAAACTGTTTTTT
V: TRBV7-8
size: .
J: TRBJ1-4
D: .

CDR3: CSVEWTGKAQYF
DNA: TGCAGCGTTGAATGGACAGGGAAAGCTCAGTACTTC
V: TRBV29-1
size: .
J: TRBJ2-5
D: TRBD1

CDR3: CASGLLGENTGELFF
DNA: TGTGCCAGTGGACTGCTCGGGGAAAACACCGGGGAGCTGTTTTTT
V: TRBV27
size: .
J: TRBJ2-2
D: .

CDR3: CATSRGLGVPYEQYF
DNA: TGTGCCACCAGCAGAGGATTAGGAGTTCCCTACGAGCAGTACTTC
V: TRBV15
size: .
J: TRBJ2-7
D: .

CDR3: CASSTRDSPNAFSGNTIYF
DNA: TGTGCCAGTAGTACGCGGGACAGTCCAAATGCCTTCTCTGGAAACACCATATATTTT
V: TRBV19
size: once
J: TRBJ1-3
D: TRBD1

CDR3: CASSIAEGLAGELFF
DNA: TGTGCCAGTAGTATAGCGGAGGGGCTTGCCGGGGAGCTGTTTTTT
V: TRBV19
size: .
J: TRBJ2-2
D: .

CDR3: CASSQRGAGNTIYF
DNA: TGTGCCAGCAGCCAGAGGGGGGCTGGAAACACCATATATTTT
V: TRBV6-6
size: .
J: TRBJ1-3
D: .

CDR3: CASRSTGENTIYF
DNA: TGTGCCAGCAGGTCGACAGGGGAAAACACCATATATTTT
V: TRBV6-6
size: once
J: TRBJ1-3
D: TRBD1

CDR3: CASSLAGAADYEQYF
DNA: TGTGCCAGCAGCCTAGCCGGGGCAGCGGATTACGAGCAGTACTTC
V: TRBV4-2
size: .
J: TRBJ2-7
D: .

CDR3: CASSSPTSPETQYF
DNA: TGTGCCAGCAGCTCCCCCACTAGCCCAGAGACCCAGTACTTC
V: TRBV28
size: few
J: TRBJ2-5
D: .

CDR3: CASSLKGTSSYEQYF
DNA: TGCGCCAGCAGCTTGAAAGGGACAAGCTCCTACGAGCAGTACTTC
V: TRBV5-1
size: .
J: TRBJ2-7
D: .

CDR3: CASSTTGTQTGNEQFF
DNA: TGTGCCAGCAGTACGACCGGGACGCAAACTGGCAATGAGCAGTTCTTC
V: TRBV27
size: .
J: TRBJ2-1
D: .

CDR3: CASTPAPGGNTIYF
DNA: TGTGCCAGTACGCCGGCCCCCGGTGGAAACACCATATATTTT
V: TRBV19
size: once
J: TRBJ1-3
D: .

CDR3: CASSEVGPPNEKLFF
DNA: TGTGCCAGCAGTGAAGTGGGACCGCCTAATGAAAAACTGTTTTTT
V: TRBV6-1
size: .
J: TRBJ1-4
D: .

CDR3: CASSKAPTTQKTGCSLAKNIQYF
DNA: TGTGCCAGCAGCAAAGCCCCAACCACTCAAAAGACAGGGTGTTCGCTAGCCAAAAACATTCAGTACTTC
V: TRBV21-1
size: .
J: TRBJ2-4
D: .

CDR3: CASSLGNQPQHF
DNA: TGTGCCAGCAGCTTAGGTAATCAGCCCCAGCATTTT
V: TRBV7-8
size: .
J: TRBJ1-5
D: .

CDR3: CASSLVQAEQFF
DNA: TGTGCCAGCAGCTTAGTTCAAGCCGAGCAGTTCTTC
V: TRBV7-9
size: .
J: TRBJ2-1
D: .

CDR3: CASSSGTVPYEQYF
DNA: TGTGCCAGCAGCTCCGGGACAGTCCCCTACGAGCAGTACTTC
V: TRBV7-7
size: few
J: TRBJ2-7
D: TRBD1

CDR3: CASSAPRGVSIDEQFF
DNA: TGTGCCAGCAGCGCACCCCGGGGAGTTTCCATCGATGAGCAGTTCTTC
V: TRBV7-8
size: .
J: TRBJ2-1
D: .

CDR3: CASSKIGTSGGGREQFF
DNA: TGTGCCAGCAGTAAAATCGGGACTAGCGGGGGCGGGCGAGAGCAGTTCTTC
V: TRBV2
size: .
J: TRBJ2-1
D: TRBD2

CDR3: CASSSTQGSLGYTF
DNA: TGTGCCAGCAGCTCAACTCAGGGGTCGCTTGGCTACACCTTC
V: TRBV27
size: .
J: TRBJ1-2
D: .

CDR3: CASSLGLAGEQETQYF
DNA: TGTGCCAGCAGCTTGGGACTAGCGGGAGAACAAGAGACCCAGTACTTC
V: TRBV7-2
size: .
J: TRBJ2-5
D: TRBD2

CDR3: CASSIGSGNYEQYF
DNA: TGTGCCAGTAGTATAGGATCAGGGAACTACGAGCAGTACTTC
V: TRBV19
size: .
J: TRBJ2-7
D: .

CDR3: CASSQQGHYGYTF
DNA: TGCGCCAGCAGCCAACAGGGCCACTATGGCTACACCTTC
V: TRBV4-1
size: .
J: TRBJ1-2
D: .

CDR3: CASSRDGQDQPQHF
DNA: TGTGCCAGCAGCAGGGACGGCCAAGATCAGCCCCAGCATTTT
V: TRBV2
size: once
J: TRBJ1-5
D: .

CDR3: CASTGDTNTGELFF
DNA: TGTGCCAGTACCGGGGACACGAACACCGGGGAGCTGTTTTTT
V: TRBV19
size: .
J: TRBJ2-2
D: .

CDR3: CASSLAPGGQVKGEQFF
DNA: TGTGCCAGCAGCTTAGCACCCGGGGGACAGGTAAAGGGTGAGCAGTTCTTC
V: TRBV7-2
size: .
J: TRBJ2-1
D: TRBD1

CDR3: CASSLGGGLRTDTQYF
DNA: TGTGCCAGCAGCTTAGGGGGCGGATTACGCACAGATACGCAGTATTTT
V: TRBV7-8
size: .
J: TRBJ2-3
D: .

CDR3: CASSLESGFEQFF
DNA: TGTGCCAGCAGTTTAGAGTCCGGGTTTGAGCAGTTCTTC
V: TRBV27
size: .
J: TRBJ2-1
D: .

CDR3: CASSPDRGAFF
DNA: TGTGCCAGCAGCCCAGACAGGGGCGCTTTCTTT
V: TRBV28
size: .
J: TRBJ1-1
D: TRBD1

CDR3: CASSLGPREQYF
DNA: TGTGCCAGCAGTTTAGGCCCACGCGAGCAGTACTTC
V: TRBV28
size: .
J: TRBJ2-7
D: .

CDR3: CATEAGGSPLHF
DNA: TGTGCCACCGAGGCGGGGGGTTCACCCCTCCACTTT
V: TRBV5-4
size: .
J: TRBJ1-6
D: .

CDR3: CAISGTSYGYTF
DNA: TGTGCCATCAGTGGGACGTCCTATGGCTACACCTTC
V: TRBV10-3
size: .
J: TRBJ1-2
D: .

CDR3: CASTSLAEQYF
DNA: TGTGCCAGCACTTCGCTTGCCGAGCAGTACTTC
V: TRBV6-6
size: .
J: TRBJ2-7
D: .

CDR3: CASSETPSGGLYEQYF
DNA: TGTGCCAGCAGTGAAACCCCGAGTGGCGGATTATACGAGCAGTACTTC
V: TRBV6-1
size: .
J: TRBJ2-7
D: .

CDR3: CASSSYRGLSGNTIYF
DNA: TGTGCCAGCAGCTCTTACAGGGGGCTCTCTGGAAACACCATATATTTT
V: TRBV7-2
size: .
J: TRBJ1-3
D: TRBD1

CDR3: CASSPRGGTDTQYF
DNA: TGTGCCAGCAGCCCACGGGGGGGGACAGATACGCAGTATTTT
V: TRBV7-3
size: .
J: TRBJ2-3
D: TRBD2

CDR3: CASSPSGGPGGTQYF
DNA: TGTGCCAGCAGTCCTAGCGGGGGGCCCGGGGGTACGCAGTATTTT
V: TRBV9
size: .
J: TRBJ2-3
D: TRBD2

CDR3: CASNPGLAGKETQYF
DNA: TGTGCCAGCAACCCGGGACTAGCGGGGAAAGAGACCCAGTACTTC
V: TRBV6-5
size: .
J: TRBJ2-5
D: TRBD2

CDR3: CASSLALRQGAGYTF
DNA: TGTGCCAGCAGCTTAGCGCTCCGGCAGGGGGCTGGCTACACCTTC
V: TRBV7-2
size: .
J: TRBJ1-2
D: TRBD1

CDR3: CASSPLRERGYGYTF
DNA: TGTGCCAGCAGCCCTTTGAGGGAACGGGGCTATGGCTACACCTTC
V: TRBV27
size: .
J: TRBJ1-2
D: .

CDR3: CASSQVGLREPQHF
DNA: TGCGCCAGCAGCCAAGTGGGGTTGAGGGAGCCCCAGCATTTT
V: TRBV4-1
size: few
J: TRBJ1-5
D: .

CDR3: CASSPFERAKNIQYF
DNA: TGTGCCAGCAGCCCCTTTGAGCGAGCCAAAAACATTCAGTACTTC
V: TRBV7-9
size: .
J: TRBJ2-4
D: .

CDR3: CASSLVGWGYGYTF
DNA: TGTGCCAGCAGTTTAGTAGGATGGGGCTATGGCTACACCTTC
V: TRBV28
size: .
J: TRBJ1-2
D: .

CDR3: CASSMGTANYGYTF
DNA: TGTGCCAGTAGTATGGGAACGGCTAACTATGGCTACACCTTC
V: TRBV19
size: few
J: TRBJ1-2
D: .

CDR3: CAISPGQARNYGYTF
DNA: TGTGCCATCAGTCCAGGACAGGCCAGAAACTATGGCTACACCTTC
V: TRBV10-3
size: .
J: TRBJ1-2
D: TRBD1

CDR3: CASSLQGFDTGELFF
DNA: TGTGCCAGCAGCCTACAGGGTTTCGACACCGGGGAGCTGTTTTTT
V: TRBV11-2
size: .
J: TRBJ2-2
D: .

CDR3: CASSEQVPGNTEAFF
DNA: TGTGCCAGCAGCGAACAGGTTCCGGGGAACACTGAAGCTTTCTTT
V: TRBV4-2
size: few
J: TRBJ1-1
D: .

CDR3: CASSESVQFPEYF
DNA: TGTGCCAGCAGTGAATCCGTACAATTCCCAGAGTACTTC
V: TRBV6-1
size: .
J: TRBJ2-7
D: .

CDR3: CASRPGAVSTEAFF
DNA: TGTGCCAGCAGACCCGGGGCCGTCAGCACTGAAGCTTTCTTT
V: TRBV6-6
size: .
J: TRBJ1-1
D: .

CDR3: CASSYDSGTEAFF
DNA: TGTGCCAGCAGTTACGACTCGGGGACTGAAGCTTTCTTT
V: TRBV6-5
size: .
J: TRBJ1-1
D: .